Listed here are 18 T cell receptor beta chains from one sample, sequenced in a study of spatial heterogeneity in lung cancer. Study findings and constraints: Mutation tallies in tumors tracked expanded intratumoral alpha and beta TCR counts.

Which antigens these TCRs recognize remains unknown. TCRdb fed the 5' RACE reads into MiXCR, producing one record per CDR3 protein. This sample carries thousands of distinct CDR3 sequences, roughly an eighth of them seen once, and the ten largest clones take approximately 11%. Time point of the sample: sample taken at primary tumor resection. The sequenced sample was lung tumor tissue, obtained at surgery. These receptors were taken from a male donor with early-stage non-small cell lung cancer.

To note about this clonotype: This beta chain turned up in a library designed for alpha chains; as an off-target read, its abundance says little. The chain employs TRBV3-1 and TRBJ1-6; D gene uncertain. The CDR3 contains 12 residues. Trimming stripped 0 bases from V and 10 bases from J, with 4 bases between. The V gene's germline CDR1 is LGHDT and CDR2 YNNKEL (reference sequence). CDR3 loop: CASSQEESPLHF. As DNA, the CDR3 is TGTGCCAGCAGCCAAGAAGAATCACCCCTCCACTTT.

This clonotype is medium-sized (0.01 to 0.1%) by share. For a library built for alpha chains, this beta chain is a stray read; little rests on its size. The chain carries TRBV11-2 and TRBJ2-3; 7 nucleotides line up with TRBD1. The CDR3 has 14 residues. Germline lookup yields CDR1 SGHAT and CDR2 FQNNGV. V lost 3 bases, J lost 5 bases, and 5 bases stayed unmatched. The CDR3: CASSFITGEDTQYF. CDR3 DNA sequence: TGTGCCAGCAGCTTCATAACAGGGGAAGATACGCAGTATTTT.

In the case of this clonotype: The library was built for alpha chains, so this beta chain is an off-target read and its size means little. The chain links TRBV5-1 to TRBJ1-6; no firm D call. The CDR3 length is 14 residues. Per the germline V gene, CDR1 is SGHRS and CDR2 is YFSETQ. V dropped 0 bases and J dropped 10 bases, with 11 bases sitting between them. CDR3 in amino acids: CASSLGHPDSPLHF. The CDR3 DNA follows: TGCGCCAGCAGCTTGGGCCACCCCGACTCACCCCTCCACTTT. Looking up the rest from reference TRBV5-1 and TRBJ1-6 gives the full variable domain: KAGVTQTPRYLIKTRGQQVTLSCSPISGHRSVSWYQQTPGQGLQFLFEYFSETQRNKGNFPGRFSGRQFSNSRSEMNVSTLELGDSALYLCASSLGHPDSPLHFGNGTRLTVT.

Worth noting for this clonotype: This beta chain is an off-target read within a library intended for alpha chains, so its frequency means little. Here the CDR3 reads CASSHSGPTDTQYF. The DNA of the CDR3 is TGCGCCAGCAGCCATTCGGGGCCCACAGATACGCAGTATTTT. The V call is TRBV4-1, the J call TRBJ2-3; D possibly uses TRBD1 or TRBD2 (5 bases each). Germline CDR1 is MGHRA and CDR2 is YSYEKL. Between the trimmed V and J ends, which lost 3 bases and 2 bases, there was a span of 9 bases. The CDR3 length is 14 residues.

In its sample, this clonotype was seen many times. Since it is a stray read in a library aimed at alpha chains, this beta chain has a size that is not meaningful. The CDR3 DNA reads as TGTGCCAGCAGTGAATTCACCAATGAGCAGTTCTTC. Protein product: CASSEFTNEQFF. The chain couples TRBV2 to TRBJ2-1; D gene uncertain. This CDR3 region has 12 residues. Germline-derived CDR1 and CDR2 are SNHLY and FYNNEI. Between the trimmed V and J ends, which lost 2 bases and 6 bases, there was a span of 5 bases.

Ten or more counts support this clonotype. Because this beta chain is a stray read in a library intended to capture alpha chains, its abundance should not be given much weight. The chain employs TRBV20-1 and TRBJ2-1; the D gene is possibly TRBD2 (6 bases). This CDR3 is 14 amino acids long. In germline, CDR1 is DFQATT, CDR2 SNEGSKA (reference sequence). The V end lost 6 bases, the J end lost 8 bases, and 20 bases lay between the germline ends. This CDR3 is CSARRGGNSDEQFF. In nucleotides, the CDR3 is TGCAGTGCCCGTAGGGGCGGGAACTCGGATGAGCAGTTCTTC.

The sample holds many counts of this clonotype. Because this beta chain is a stray read in a library intended to capture alpha chains, its abundance should not be given much weight. The chain employs TRBV27 and TRBJ2-1; D possibly corresponds to TRBD2 (6 bases). CDR3 length: 13 amino acids. V gave up 4 bases and J gave up 6 bases, with 10 bases separating them. Germline lookup yields CDR1 MNHEY and CDR2 SMNVEV (reference sequence). In DNA, the CDR3 is TGTGCCAGCAGTTCTGGCGGGGCCAATGAGCAGTTCTTC. This translates into CASSSGGANEQFF.

In its sample, this clonotype is medium-sized (0.01 to 0.1%). This beta chain was picked up by a library intended for alpha chains and is off target, so its count carries little meaning. This chain links TRBV12-3 or TRBV12-4 with TRBJ1-5; D is perhaps TRBD1 (6 bases). The CDR3 is made up of 17 amino acids. The germline V and J ends were trimmed by 4 bases and 2 bases, with 18 bases remaining between them. CDR3 nucleotides: TGTGCCAGCAGTTCGGGGACCGGCAGGGGAGGCAATCAGCCCCAGCATTTT. Protein sequence: CASSSGTGRGGNQPQHF.

This clonotype is classed as medium-sized. For a library built for alpha chains, this beta chain is a stray read; little rests on its size. J is TRBJ1-1 and V is TRBV18; tentatively, D is TRBD1 (5 bases). Deletions cut 4 bases from V and 4 bases from J, with 13 bases between. Germline V gives CDR1 KGHSH, CDR2 LQKENI. The CDR3 runs 14 residues. As DNA, the CDR3 is TGTGCCAGCTCACTAACCAGGGTTGTCACTGAAGCTTTCTTT. It yields the protein CASSLTRVVTEAFF. The full variable domain, in which reference TRBV18 and TRBJ1-1 provide the parts outside the CDR3, is NAGVMQNPRHLVRRRGQEARLRCSPMKGHSHVYWYRQLPEEGLKFMVYLQKENIIDESGMPKERFSAEFPKEGPSILRIQQVVRGDSAAYFCASSLTRVVTEAFFGQGTRLTVV.

This clonotype qualifies as medium-sized (0.01 to 0.1%). This beta chain is a stray sequence in a library constructed for alpha chains; its clone size is not meaningful. V usage is TRBV2 and J usage is TRBJ2-1; TRBD2 is a possible D gene (7 bases). V gave up 2 bases and J gave up 10 bases, with 18 bases separating them. The germline V gene has CDR1 SNHLY and CDR2 FYNNEI. The CDR3 extends over 15 amino acids. The CDR3 bases are TGTGCCAGCAGTGAATGGGACACCGGGGAGGGGGAGCAGTTCTTC. It translates to CASSEWDTGEGEQFF.

Judged by abundance, this clonotype is medium-sized. Since it is a stray read in a library aimed at alpha chains, this beta chain has a size that is not meaningful. The gene calls are TRBV15 and TRBJ2-7, with D perhaps TRBD1 or TRBD2 (5 bases each). The CDR3 is 13 amino acids. The germline V gene has CDR1 LNHNV and CDR2 YYDKDF (reference sequence). V lost 3 bases and J lost 3, with 9 bases in between. DNA of the CDR3: TGTGCCACCAGCAGCGGGGCTAGCTACGAGCAGTACTTC. It codes for CATSSGASYEQYF.

This clonotype was seen ten or more times. This beta chain represents an off-target read in a library built for alpha chains; its size is of limited meaning. The chain links TRBV20-1 to TRBJ2-7; 13 nucleotides line up with TRBD2. Looked up from germline, CDR1 is DFQATT and CDR2 is SNEGSKA (reference sequence). V lost 5 bases to trimming and J lost 6 bases; unmatched junction nucleotides: 13. The CDR3 loop spans 16 amino acids. As DNA, the CDR3 is TGCAGTGCTCCCGGACTAGCGGGAGCAAGAGGGGGCGAGCAGTACTTC. Translated: CSAPGLAGARGGEQYF.

This clonotype occurred many times. The library was built for alpha chains, so this beta chain is an off-target read and its size means little. The chain is built from TRBV20-1 and TRBJ2-7, with 7 bases lining up with TRBD1. The germline gives CDR1 DFQATT, CDR2 SNEGSKA (reference sequence). V dropped 0 bases and J dropped 7; count of bases not matched to a gene: 12. The CDR3 totals 15 residues. As DNA, the CDR3 is TGCAGTGCTAGAGATTTTTTGACAGGGTTAAGTGAGCAGTACTTC. Translation: CSARDFLTGLSEQYF.

Relative to its sample, this clonotype is medium-sized. Little can be read into the size of this beta chain, an off-target read in a library designed for alpha chains. The chain has TRBV10-2 and TRBJ2-7; perhaps TRBD2 as D (6 bases). Deletions cut 9 bases from V and 0 bases from J, with 12 bases between. CDR3 length equals 13 residues. The germline CDR1 and CDR2 sequences are WSHSY and SAAADI. CDR3 nucleotides: TGCGCCAGTAGCGGCATTACCTCCTACGAGCAGTACTTC. Translation: CASSGITSYEQYF.

By share, this clonotype ranks as medium-sized (0.01 to 0.1%). Since the library was made to target alpha chains, this beta chain is a stray read and its abundance is not meaningful. V usage is TRBV18 and J usage is TRBJ1-6, with 8 nucleotides matching TRBD1. Trimming cost V 6 bases and J 8 bases; bases outside gene matches: 15. The CDR3 consists of 17 residues. Germline lookup yields CDR1 KGHSH and CDR2 LQKENI. CDR3 nucleotide sequence: TGTGCCAGCTCCAAACCAGGGGGCCCTTTCCGCGATTCACCCCTCCACTTT. Translating gives CASSKPGGPFRDSPLHF.

This clonotype has at least ten counts. For a library built for alpha chains, this beta chain is a stray read; little rests on its size. The gene calls are TRBV20-1 and TRBJ1-1; D not certain. Germline lookup yields CDR1 DFQATT and CDR2 SNEGSKA (reference sequence). Trimming took 5 bases from V and 0 from J, leaving 13 bases between them. This CDR3 contains 14 residues. The CDR3 nucleotides read TGCAGTGCTTACCCTAGATTAATGAACACTGAAGCTTTCTTT. Residues: CSAYPRLMNTEAFF.

Judged by abundance, this clonotype is medium-sized. This beta chain is an unintended read in a library built for alpha chains; its size means little. The CDR3 sequence is CSAPTGGVYEQYF. CDR3 nucleotides: TGCAGTGCTCCCACAGGGGGGGTATACGAGCAGTACTTC. The V gene is TRBV20-1, the J gene TRBJ2-7; perhaps TRBD1 as D (8 bases). This CDR3 has 13 amino acids. The germline gives CDR1 DFQATT, CDR2 SNEGSKA (reference sequence). With 5 bases removed from V and 4 bases from J, the gap between germline ends came to 15 bases.

This clonotype occurred a few times. The library was prepared for alpha chains; this beta chain is a stray read, so its frequency means little. The V and J genes are TRBV7-2 and TRBJ2-7; possibly TRBD2 for D (5 bases). The V and J ends lost 5 bases and 0 bases respectively, with 14 bases between them. Germline V lookup: CDR1 SGHTA, CDR2 FQGNSA. The CDR3 sequence is 15 residues long. CDR3 amino acids: CASSLGLISSYEQYF. DNA for the CDR3: TGTGCCAGCAGCCTAGGACTCATTTCCTCCTACGAGCAGTACTTC.